Below, 14 T cell receptor beta chains from the same sample are listed, as sequenced in a study of cytomegalovirus exposure and HLA in healthy donors. The PCR had 60 Vbeta and 13 Jbeta primers. Assay: immunoSEQ multiplex PCR; the TCRdb copy retains only in-frame clones and omits some. The sample includes about 89,000 clones, roughly a tenth of them seen just once. The sequenced sample consisted of PBMCs. Receptors were obtained from a man between 50 and 59 years old in good health and CMV-seropositive.

There are a few counts of this clone. This chain joins TRBV29-1 and TRBJ1-1; no definite D call. The ends were cut back, 4 bases at V and 6 bases at J, with 18 bases in the middle. This CDR3 is 14 amino acids long. Germline V gene lookup returns CDR1 SQVTM and CDR2 ANQGSEA. As DNA, the CDR3 is TGCAGCGTTGTAGTTCGGGTCCTGATGGCTGAAGCTTTCTTT. It yields the protein CSVVVRVLMAEAFF. Using reference TRBV29-1 and TRBJ1-1 for the parts outside the CDR3, the full variable domain is SAVISQKPSRDICQRGTSLTIQCQVDSQVTMMFWYRQQPGQSLTLIATANQGSEATYESGFVIDKFPISRPNLTFSTLTVSNMSPEDSSIYLCSVVVRVLMAEAFFGQGTRLTVV.

This clone was seen a handful of times. The identical CDR3 is also encoded by other nucleotide sequences in the sample. V usage is TRBV7-9 and J usage is TRBJ2-1, with 9 bases aligning to TRBD2. J lost 2 bases, V lost 2 bases, and 1 base had no gene match. CDR3 size: 15 residues. Looked up from germline, CDR1 is SEHNR and CDR2 is FQNEAQ (reference sequence). The chain's CDR3 is CASSLSGRPYNEQFF. The CDR3 DNA reads as TGTGCCAGCAGCTTAAGCGGGAGGCCCTACAATGAGCAGTTCTTC.

This clone has only a few counts. V gene TRBV10-1 combines with J gene TRBJ1-1, with unresolved D. Germline CDR1 WNHNN, CDR2 SYGVQD (reference sequence). The V end lost 3 bases, the J end lost 0 bases, and 14 bases lay between the germline ends. The CDR3 spans 16 residues. The CDR3 sequence is CASSESGTSLNTEAFF. The CDR3 DNA is TGCGCCAGCAGTGAATCAGGCACCTCGTTGAACACTGAAGCTTTCTTT.

This clone has more than one count but fewer than ten. The chain is built from TRBV9 and TRBJ1-4; tentatively, D is TRBD1 (6 bases). Trimming took off 3 bases at V and 2 bases at J, with 8 bases between the two ends. This CDR3 has 14 residues. CDR1 is SGDLS and CDR2 is YYNGEE in the germline V gene. CDR3 DNA sequence: TGTGCCAGCAGCGAAGACAGGACTAATGAAAAACTGTTTTTT. Its translation: CASSEDRTNEKLFF.

V usage is TRBV29-1 and J usage is TRBJ2-3, with D perhaps matching TRBD2 (6 bases). The V end lost 0 bases, the J end lost 1 base, and 8 bases lay between the germline ends. Looked up from germline, CDR1 is SQVTM and CDR2 is ANQGSEA. CDR3 size: 14 residues. This chain's CDR3 is CSVEDPSGTDTQYF. CDR3 sequence (DNA): TGCAGCGTTGAAGACCCTAGCGGCACAGATACGCAGTATTTT.

This clone showed up just a few times. The chain combines TRBV13 with TRBJ2-5; 8 bases line up with TRBD1. Germline V gene lookup returns CDR1 PRHDT and CDR2 FYEKMQ (reference sequence). Trimming at V came to 3 bases and at J to 2 bases, leaving 8 bases not matched to a gene. The length of the CDR3 is 16 residues. The CDR3 DNA follows: TGTGCCAGCAGCTTTCGGACAGGGCCAGATCAAGAGACCCAGTACTTC. The encoded protein is CASSFRTGPDQETQYF.

V is TRBV5-4 and J is TRBJ1-6; D is uncertain. V was pared by 4 bases and J by 9 bases, with 14 bases between. Looked up from germline, CDR1 is SGHNT and CDR2 is YYREEE (reference sequence). The CDR3 consists of 14 residues. The CDR3 here is CASSLRHEPSPLHF. DNA for the CDR3: TGTGCCAGCAGCCTTCGACATGAACCTTCACCCCTCCACTTT. Combining the CDR3 with reference TRBV5-4 and TRBJ1-6 gives the whole variable domain ETGVTQSPTHLIKTRGQQVTLRCSSQSGHNTVSWYQQALGQGPQFIFQYYREEENGRGNFPPRFSGLQFPNYSSELNVNALELDDSALYLCASSLRHEPSPLHFGNGTRLTVT.

The chain recombines TRBV27 with TRBJ1-1; D not resolved. Trimming removed 0 bases at V and 0 bases at J, with 8 bases between. This CDR3 comprises 15 residues. Germline V lookup: CDR1 MNHEY, CDR2 SMNVEV (reference sequence). This CDR3 reads CASSLSGSMNTEAFF. The CDR3 DNA reads as TGTGCCAGCAGTTTATCTGGGAGTATGAACACTGAAGCTTTCTTT.

The gene calls are TRBV19 and TRBJ2-5, with D perhaps TRBD2 (5 bases). The V end was cut by 5 bases, the J end by 4 bases, with 5 bases between. The CDR3 contains 11 residues. CDR1 is LNHDA and CDR2 is SQIVND in the germline V gene (reference sequence). Here the CDR3 DNA reads TGTGCCAGTAGTGGAGGAGAGACCCAGTACTTC. Its protein product is CASSGGETQYF.

This clone was counted only a few times. The chain links TRBV10-2 to TRBJ1-5; a weak D match, TRBD1 (6 bases). The CDR3 spans 15 residues. Looked up from germline, CDR1 is WSHSY and CDR2 is SAAADI. Trimming shortened V by 7 bases and J by 5 bases, and 18 bases separated the two germline ends. The CDR3 sequence is CASKLTTGIDQPQHF. The CDR3 bases are TGCGCCAGCAAACTAACGACAGGAATCGATCAGCCCCAGCATTTT.

The V call is TRBV11-2, the J call TRBJ2-7; perhaps TRBD1 as D (7 bases). CDR3 length: 13 amino acids. V gave up 8 bases and J gave up 11 bases, with 22 bases separating them. The germline V gene has CDR1 SGHAT and CDR2 FQNNGV. The CDR3 loop is CASGGRDSIRKYF. The CDR3 DNA reads TGTGCCAGCGGGGGGCGGGACAGCATCAGGAAGTACTTC.

This CDR3 is CASSLQSNYGYTF. CDR3 in DNA: TGCGCCAGCAGCTTGCAGTCAAACTATGGCTACACCTTC. This chain connects TRBV5-1 to TRBJ1-2, with D unresolved. This CDR3 region has 13 residues. Germline V gene sequence: CDR1 SGHRS, CDR2 YFSETQ. The V end lost 1 base, the J end lost 2 bases, and 6 bases lay between the germline ends. The full variable domain, with the rest looked up from reference TRBV5-1 and TRBJ1-2, is KAGVTQTPRYLIKTRGQQVTLSCSPISGHRSVSWYQQTPGQGLQFLFEYFSETQRNKGNFPGRFSGRQFSNSRSEMNVSTLELGDSALYLCASSLQSNYGYTFGSGTRLTVV.

The V and J genes are TRBV10-3 and TRBJ2-5; maybe TRBD1 (5 bases). The CDR3 has 13 amino acids. Germline-derived CDR1 and CDR2 are ENHRY and SYGVKD. Trimming removed 3 bases at V and 5 bases at J, with 10 bases between. The CDR3 loop reads CAISEGAGETQYF. In nucleotides, the CDR3 is TGTGCCATCAGTGAAGGGGCAGGGGAGACCCAGTACTTC.

This chain uses TRBV11-3 with TRBJ2-1; 8 nucleotides agree with TRBD2. With V trimmed by 2 bases and J by 9 bases, 6 bases remained unmatched. The CDR3 loop spans 14 amino acids. Germline V gives CDR1 SGHNT, CDR2 YENEEA. DNA of the CDR3: TGTGCCAGCAGCTTACAAGCGGGAGAGGGTGAGCAGTTCTTC. This sequence encodes CASSLQAGEGEQFF.